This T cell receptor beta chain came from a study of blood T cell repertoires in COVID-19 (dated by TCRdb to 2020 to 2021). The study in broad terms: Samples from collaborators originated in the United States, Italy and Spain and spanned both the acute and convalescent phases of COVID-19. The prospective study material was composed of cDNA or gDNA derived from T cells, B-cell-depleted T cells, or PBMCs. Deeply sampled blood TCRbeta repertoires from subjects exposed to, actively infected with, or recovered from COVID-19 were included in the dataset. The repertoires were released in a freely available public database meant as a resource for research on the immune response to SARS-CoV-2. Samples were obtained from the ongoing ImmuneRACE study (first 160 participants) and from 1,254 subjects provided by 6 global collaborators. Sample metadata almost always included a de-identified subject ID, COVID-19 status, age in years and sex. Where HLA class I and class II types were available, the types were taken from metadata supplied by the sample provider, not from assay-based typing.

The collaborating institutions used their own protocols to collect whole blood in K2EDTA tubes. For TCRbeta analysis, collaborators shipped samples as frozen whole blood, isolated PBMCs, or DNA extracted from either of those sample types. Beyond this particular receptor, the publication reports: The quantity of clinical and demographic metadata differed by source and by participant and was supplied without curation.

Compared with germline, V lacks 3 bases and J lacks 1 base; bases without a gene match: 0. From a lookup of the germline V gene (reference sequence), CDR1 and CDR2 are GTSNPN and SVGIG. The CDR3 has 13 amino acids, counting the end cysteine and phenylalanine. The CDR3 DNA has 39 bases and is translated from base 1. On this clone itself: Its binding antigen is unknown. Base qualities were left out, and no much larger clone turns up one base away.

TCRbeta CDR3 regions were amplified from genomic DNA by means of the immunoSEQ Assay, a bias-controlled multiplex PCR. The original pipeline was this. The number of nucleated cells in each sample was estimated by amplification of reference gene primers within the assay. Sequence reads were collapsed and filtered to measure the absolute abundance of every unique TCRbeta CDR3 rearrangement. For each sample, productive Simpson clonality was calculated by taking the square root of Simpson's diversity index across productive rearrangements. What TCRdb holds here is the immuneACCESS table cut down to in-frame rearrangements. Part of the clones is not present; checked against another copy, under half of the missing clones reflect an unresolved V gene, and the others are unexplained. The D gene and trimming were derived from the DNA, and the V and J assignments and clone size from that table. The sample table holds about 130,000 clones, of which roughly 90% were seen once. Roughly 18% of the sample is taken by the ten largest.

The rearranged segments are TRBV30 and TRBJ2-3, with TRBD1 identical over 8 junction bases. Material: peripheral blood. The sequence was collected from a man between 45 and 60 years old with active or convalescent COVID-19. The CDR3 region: CAWRDRGTDTQYF. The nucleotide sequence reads TGTGCCTGGAGGGACAGGGGCACAGATACGCAGTATTTT. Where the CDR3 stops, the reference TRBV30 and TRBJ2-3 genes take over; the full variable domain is SQTIHQWPATLVQPVGSPLSLECTVEGTSNPNLYWYRQAAGRGLQLLFYSVGIGQISSEVPQNLSASRPQDRQFILSSKKLLLSDSGFYLCAWRDRGTDTQYFGPGTRLTVL.